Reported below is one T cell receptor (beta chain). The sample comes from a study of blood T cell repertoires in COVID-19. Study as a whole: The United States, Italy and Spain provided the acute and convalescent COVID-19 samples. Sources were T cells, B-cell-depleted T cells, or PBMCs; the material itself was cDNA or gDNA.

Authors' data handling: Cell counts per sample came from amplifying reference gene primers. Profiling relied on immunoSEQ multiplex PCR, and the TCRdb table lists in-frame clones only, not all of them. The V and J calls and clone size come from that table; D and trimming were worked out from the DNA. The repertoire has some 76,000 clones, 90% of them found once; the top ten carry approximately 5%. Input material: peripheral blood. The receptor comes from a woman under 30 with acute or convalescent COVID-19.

The CDR3 here is CASSPGTGANTEAFF. For the CDR3, the DNA is TGTGCCAGCAGCCCCGGGACAGGCGCTAACACTGAAGCTTTCTTT. The rearrangement uses TRBV7-9 and TRBJ1-1; 8 bases are a match to TRBD1. Trimming at V came to 5 bases and at J to 2 bases, leaving 7 bases not matched to a gene. The germline CDR1 and CDR2 sequences are SEHNR and FQNEAQ (reference sequence). The length of the CDR3 is 15 residues.